These T cell receptor beta chains were read from a single sample in a study of shared clonotypes between healthy human individuals. This table comes from immunoSEQ multiplex PCR, and its TCRdb copy is limited to in-frame clones, with some not included. The table has about 2 million clones, about 95% seen once; the top ten hold about 1.1%. Sequencing was carried out using naive CD8+ T cells sorted from blood. These receptors all come from a man younger than 35 in good health. CDR3s leave out the opening cysteine and the closing phenylalanine or tryptophan. The order of the fields is V gene, CDR3 protein.

V: TRBV27; CDR3: ASSPLSSGHLYEQY
V: TRBV4-1; CDR3: ASSQVILTAGAGEQY
V: TRBV18; CDR3: ASSRITMPYNEQF
V: TRBV6-5; CDR3: ASSYGGRLNSPLH
V: TRBV10-2; CDR3: ASSEQYGGGSTDTQY
V: TRBV7-8; CDR3: ASSLEGQREQF
V: TRBV7-9; CDR3: AGGRGQGIHQEQF
V: TRBV4-1; CDR3: ASSPLPAGDSYEQY
V: TRBV7-9; CDR3: ASSLGQGSRHEQY
V: TRBV6-5; CDR3: ASSPQGWNTEAF
V: TRBV19; CDR3: ASSMSTGGYGYT
V: TRBV4-1; CDR3: ASSYSGGPLDTQY
V: TRBV15; CDR3: ATRAGAYEQY
V: TRBV9; CDR3: ASSAGTQIYEQY
V: TRBV5-1; CDR3: ASSPTRVDYGYT
V: TRBV6-5; CDR3: ASSSGRIQETQY
V: TRBV19; CDR3: ASSMGDRTAGYEQY
V: TRBV7-9; CDR3: ASSADRYGNTIY
V: TRBV2; CDR3: ASKETSYNEQF
V: TRBV2; CDR3: ASSASEAWGGYEQY
V: TRBV9; CDR3: ASSRRLAGDGETQY
V: TRBV4-1; CDR3: ASSQFPFSEQY
V: TRBV2; CDR3: ASSEDRVLNTEAF
V: TRBV29-1; CDR3: SGPGLRRGYT
V: TRBV27; CDR3: ASSLRDERNIQY
V: TRBV19; CDR3: ASSTSGQYNSPLH
V: TRBV30; CDR3: AWTPVFQEGAF
V: TRBV7-9; CDR3: ASSLAREGPNTGELF
V: TRBV19; CDR3: ASRVGVNTEAF
V: TRBV7-2; CDR3: ASSTLTGGNTDTQY
V: TRBV6-5; CDR3: ASSYGVAYEQY
V: TRBV27; CDR3: ASSLGLGNTIY
V: TRBV27; CDR3: ASSLSREGRHNEQF
V: TRBV28; CDR3: ASSFFWSPLH
V: TRBV19; CDR3: ASSITLSSEAF
V: TRBV25-1; CDR3: ASSEYEDDGYGYT
V: TRBV7-9; CDR3: ASSPRAGSYGYT
V: TRBV15; CDR3: ATSPDRTYEQY
V: TRBV30; CDR3: AWETGNTGELF
V: TRBV13; CDR3: ASSLEVGVKGYT